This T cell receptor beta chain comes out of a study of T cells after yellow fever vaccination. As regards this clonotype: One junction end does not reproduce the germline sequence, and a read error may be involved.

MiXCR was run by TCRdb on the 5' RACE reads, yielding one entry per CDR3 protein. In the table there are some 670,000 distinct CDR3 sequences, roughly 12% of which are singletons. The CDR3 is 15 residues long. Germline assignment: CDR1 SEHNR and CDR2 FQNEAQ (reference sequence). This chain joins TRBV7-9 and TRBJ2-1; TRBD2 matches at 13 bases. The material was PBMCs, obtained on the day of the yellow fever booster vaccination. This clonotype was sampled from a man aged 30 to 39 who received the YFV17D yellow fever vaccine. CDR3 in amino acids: CASKGTSGKYNVQFF. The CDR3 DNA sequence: TGTGCCAGCAAGGGGACTAGCGGGAAATACAATGTGCAGTTCTTC.